A single sample gave rise to the 15 T cell receptor beta chains below, sequenced in a study of sequential checkpoint blockade in melanoma. The treatment was: randomized to nivolumab then ipilimumab (arm A) or the reverse (arm B). Here immunoSEQ multiplex PCR was the method, and the copy in TCRdb shows in-frame clones only, minus some. The repertoire holds 15,000 to 20,000 clones, with just under 75% as singletons. The material sequenced was CD8+ T cells sorted from blood (inferred from file names), taken from a patient given nivolumab and ipilimumab in sequence. These receptor sequences come from a human donor with melanoma.

This clone turned up a few times. The J gene is TRBJ2-5, the V gene TRBV11-2; D is possibly TRBD2 (8 bases). Trimming left V 5 bases short and J 11 bases short, with 21 bases between. The CDR3 has 14 amino acids. CDR1 is SGHAT, CDR2 FQNNGV, per germline. CDR3 DNA sequence: TGTGCCAGCAGCCACGTGTGGGGACAGCGGGAGCAGTACTTC. Protein product: CASSHVWGQREQYF.

This clone was picked up one time. This chain uses TRBV7-9 with TRBJ2-5, with D possibly being TRBD2 (6 bases). The J call may not be correct, given that the DNA end is closer to TRBJ2-7. The length of the CDR3 is 15 residues. Germline V lookup: CDR1 SEHNR, CDR2 FQNEAQ (reference sequence). As DNA, the CDR3 is TGTGCCAGCAGCTTTCGGGACTGGGGGGACTACGAGCAGTACTTC. Its protein is CASSFRDWGDYEQYF.

V gene TRBV4-2 combines with J gene TRBJ2-1; D is undetermined. Trimming removed 0 bases from V and 4 bases from J, with 10 bases in between. The CDR3 is 15 amino acids. In germline, CDR1 is LGHNA, CDR2 YNFKEQ. CDR3 region: CASSQDPTSYNEQFF. The CDR3 nucleotides are TGTGCCAGCAGCCAAGATCCAACTTCTTACAATGAGCAGTTCTTC.

The chain joins TRBV5-1 to TRBJ2-1; the match to TRBD2 covers 10 bases. The V and J ends lost 1 base and 9 bases, in that order; junction bases with no gene match: 4. CDR1 and CDR2 (germline): SGHRS, YFSETQ. The CDR3 length is 14 residues. Written as DNA, the CDR3 is TGCGCCAGCAGCTTGTGGGCTAGCGGGGGTGAGCAGTTCTTC. Amino acid sequence: CASSLWASGGEQFF.

The chain recombines TRBV4-1 with TRBJ2-2; the match to TRBD1 covers 8 bases. Germline V lookup: CDR1 MGHRA, CDR2 YSYEKL. V dropped 1 base and J dropped 2; count of bases not matched to a gene: 3. CDR3 length equals 16 residues. This CDR3 reads CASSQAGGGNTGELFF. The CDR3 DNA reads as TGCGCCAGCAGCCAAGCAGGGGGCGGCAACACCGGGGAGCTGTTTTTT.

The gene calls are TRBV13 and TRBJ2-7; 12 bases line up with TRBD1. CDR1 is PRHDT and CDR2 is FYEKMQ in the germline V gene (reference sequence). CDR3 length: 15 amino acids. Unmatched junction bases numbered 12, after V lost 8 bases and J lost 7 bases. The CDR3, as DNA: TGTGCCAGCTCCATCCGGGACAGGGGGCCTCGGGAGCAGTACTTC. Translation: CASSIRDRGPREQYF.

The chain carries TRBV6-5 and TRBJ2-7; 8 bases line up with TRBD2. V gave up 8 bases and J gave up 6 bases; unmatched junction bases: 15. The CDR3 has 15 amino acids. Germline CDR1 MNHEY, CDR2 SVGAGI. CDR3 in amino acids: CASGEQGGGPAEQYF. CDR3 sequence (DNA): TGTGCCAGCGGCGAACAGGGCGGGGGGCCGGCCGAGCAGTACTTC.

This clone showed up just once. The chain employs TRBV30 and TRBJ2-7; the D is unclear. The CDR3 has 13 residues. Germline CDR1 is GTSNPN and CDR2 is SVGIG (reference sequence). Between the trimmed V and J ends, which lost 5 bases and 1 base, there was a span of 12 bases. Here the CDR3 reads CAWAYGLSYEQYF. The CDR3 region has the DNA TGTGCCTGGGCCTATGGGCTTTCCTACGAGCAGTACTTC.

This chain links TRBV15 with TRBJ2-7, with TRBD1 identical over 9 bases. CDR1 is LNHNV, CDR2 YYDKDF, per germline (reference sequence). The V gene end was trimmed by 1 base and the J gene end by 4 bases; junction bases not matched to a gene: 8. The CDR3 runs to 16 residues. This chain's CDR3 is CATSRALGQGRYEQYF. In DNA form, the CDR3 reads TGTGCCACCAGCAGAGCCCTGGGACAGGGCAGATACGAGCAGTACTTC.

This clone was counted only a few times. This rearrangement joins TRBV5-8 to TRBJ1-2; unclear D gene. Deletions cut 2 bases from V and 8 bases from J, with 13 bases between. CDR1 and CDR2 from the germline V gene are SGHTS and YDEGEE. The CDR3 runs to 13 residues. The chain's CDR3 is CASSFEADGGYTF. The CDR3 bases are TGTGCCAGCAGCTTCGAGGCTGACGGAGGCTACACCTTC.

This clone counts as medium-sized. The chain joins TRBV19 to TRBJ2-1, with D unclear. V lost 1 base, J lost 5 bases, and 6 bases lay in between. Germline V gives CDR1 LNHDA, CDR2 SQIVND (reference sequence). The CDR3 is made up of 13 amino acids. The CDR3, as DNA: TGTGCCAGTAGTATAGCCTCAGACAATGAGCAGTTCTTC. It specifies CASSIASDNEQFF. Full variable domain (outside the CDR3, taken from reference TRBV19 and TRBJ2-1): DGGITQSPKYLFRKEGQNVTLSCEQNLNHDAMYWYRQDPGQGLRLIYYSQIVNDFQKGDIAEGYSVSREKKESFPLTVTSAQKNPTAFYLCASSIASDNEQFFGPGTRLTVL.

The rearrangement joins TRBV6-5 to TRBJ2-7; TRBD2 is a possible D gene (6 bases). This CDR3 comprises 14 residues. Trimming took 0 bases from V and 7 from J, leaving 13 bases between them. Germline CDR1 and CDR2: MNHEY and SVGAGI. The CDR3, as DNA: TGTGCCAGCAGTTACTCGGAGGGATCGGAAGAGCAGTACTTC. The encoded protein is CASSYSEGSEEQYF.

V and J are TRBV9 and TRBJ2-7, with 11 bases matching TRBD1. Germline CDR1 SGDLS, CDR2 YYNGEE. The CDR3 contains 15 residues. With V trimmed by 2 bases and J by 7 bases, 8 bases remained unmatched. In nucleotides, the CDR3 is TGTGCCAGCAGCGTGTTCGGACAGGGGGCGGAAGAGCAGTACTTC. As protein: CASSVFGQGAEEQYF.

The chain uses TRBV19 and TRBJ2-7; tentative D call: TRBD2 (6 bases). Per germline, CDR1 LNHDA and CDR2 SQIVND (reference sequence). The CDR3 totals 13 residues. Trimming stripped 3 bases from V and 6 bases from J, with 12 bases between. The DNA of the CDR3 is TGTGCCAGTAGTATGGGTACGCGGGGCGAGCAGTACTTC. Residues: CASSMGTRGEQYF.

This rearrangement joins TRBV4-1 to TRBJ1-2; 9 positions agree with TRBD1. Per germline, CDR1 MGHRA and CDR2 YSYEKL. The length of the CDR3 is 16 residues. V dropped 4 bases and J dropped 3; count of bases not matched to a gene: 9. The CDR3 DNA is TGCGCCAGCAGCCCCCTACGGACAGGGGTGCACTATGGCTACACCTTC. Translation: CASSPLRTGVHYGYTF.